The text below deals with one TCR beta chain. The data stem from a study of blood T cell repertoires in COVID-19. In the study overall: Sample material is recorded as cDNA or gDNA derived from T cells, B-cell-depleted T cells, or PBMCs.

Per the study methods: For nucleated cells, counts were estimated from reference gene primer amplification. Using immunoSEQ multiplex PCR, the repertoire was profiled, and TCRdb retains in-frame clones only, with some absent. D and trimming come from the DNA, and the V and J calls and clone size come from that table. The sample includes over 130,000 clones, around 84% of them seen just once. The CDR3 has 14 residues. Germline V gene lookup returns CDR1 KGHDR and CDR2 SFDVKD. V shed 3 bases and J shed 5 bases, with 13 bases lying between them. The sequenced sample was peripheral blood. The TCR comes from a man younger than 45 with COVID-19, enrolled during active disease. V is TRBV24-1 and J is TRBJ2-7; the D gene is possibly TRBD1 (6 bases). CDR3 protein: CATSDSRGGHEQYF. Here the CDR3 DNA reads TGTGCCACCAGTGATAGCAGGGGTGGCCACGAGCAGTACTTC.